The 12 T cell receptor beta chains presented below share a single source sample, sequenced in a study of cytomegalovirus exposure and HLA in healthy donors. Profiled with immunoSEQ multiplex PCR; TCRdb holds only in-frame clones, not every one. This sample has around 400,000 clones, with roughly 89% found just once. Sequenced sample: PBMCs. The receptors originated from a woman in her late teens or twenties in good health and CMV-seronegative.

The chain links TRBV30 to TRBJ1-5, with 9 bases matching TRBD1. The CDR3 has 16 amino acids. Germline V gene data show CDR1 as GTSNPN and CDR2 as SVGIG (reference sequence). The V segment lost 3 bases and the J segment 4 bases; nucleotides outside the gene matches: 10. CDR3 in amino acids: CAWSRPGQGVNQPQHF. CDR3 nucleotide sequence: TGTGCCTGGAGCCGGCCGGGACAGGGAGTAAATCAGCCCCAGCATTTT.

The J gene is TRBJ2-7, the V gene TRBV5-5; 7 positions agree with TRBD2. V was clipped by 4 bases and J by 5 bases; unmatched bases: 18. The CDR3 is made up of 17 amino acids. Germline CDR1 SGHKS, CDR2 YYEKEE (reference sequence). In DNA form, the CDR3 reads TGTGCCAGCAGCGCGGGGGTCCCCTACTCAGGGAGCCACGAGCAGTACTTC. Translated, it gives CASSAGVPYSGSHEQYF.

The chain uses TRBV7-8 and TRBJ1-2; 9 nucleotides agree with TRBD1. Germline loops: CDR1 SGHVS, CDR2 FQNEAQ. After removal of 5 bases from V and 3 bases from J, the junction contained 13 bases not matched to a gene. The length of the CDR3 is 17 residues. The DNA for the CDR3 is TGTGCCAGCAGCCCGCCCCTCTACAGGGGGCTTTACTATGGCTACACCTTC. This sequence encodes CASSPPLYRGLYYGYTF. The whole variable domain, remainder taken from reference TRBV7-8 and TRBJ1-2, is GAGVSQSPRYKVAKRGQDVALRCDPISGHVSLFWYQQALGQGPEFLTYFQNEAQLDKSGLPSDRFFAERPEGSVSTLKIQRTQQEDSAVYLCASSPPLYRGLYYGYTFGSGTRLTVV.

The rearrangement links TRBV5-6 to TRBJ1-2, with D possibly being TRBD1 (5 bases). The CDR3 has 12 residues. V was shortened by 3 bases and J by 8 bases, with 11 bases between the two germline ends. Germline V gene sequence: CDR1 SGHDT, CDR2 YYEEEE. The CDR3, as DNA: TGTGCCAGCAGCTGGACGACAGTCGGCTACACCTTC. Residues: CASSWTTVGYTF.

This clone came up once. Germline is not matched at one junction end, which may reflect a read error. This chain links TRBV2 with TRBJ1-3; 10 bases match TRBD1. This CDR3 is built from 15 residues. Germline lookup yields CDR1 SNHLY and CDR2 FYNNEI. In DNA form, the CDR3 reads TGTGCCAGCAGAGAAGAGGGACAGGGGAGAAACACCATATATTTT. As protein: CASREEGQGRNTIYF.

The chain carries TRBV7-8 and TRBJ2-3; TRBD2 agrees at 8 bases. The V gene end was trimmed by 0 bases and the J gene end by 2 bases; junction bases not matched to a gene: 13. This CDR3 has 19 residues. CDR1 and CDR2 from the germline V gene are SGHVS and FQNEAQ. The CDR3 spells CASSLALNGTRVSTDTQYF. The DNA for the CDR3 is TGTGCCAGCAGCTTAGCGCTTAATGGGACTAGAGTTTCCACAGATACGCAGTATTTT.

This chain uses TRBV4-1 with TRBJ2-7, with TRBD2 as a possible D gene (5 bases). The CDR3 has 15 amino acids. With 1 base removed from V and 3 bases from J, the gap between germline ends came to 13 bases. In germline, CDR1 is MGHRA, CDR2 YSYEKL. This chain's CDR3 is CASSQALSGGYEQYF. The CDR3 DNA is TGCGCCAGCAGCCAAGCGTTGTCAGGAGGCTACGAGCAGTACTTC.

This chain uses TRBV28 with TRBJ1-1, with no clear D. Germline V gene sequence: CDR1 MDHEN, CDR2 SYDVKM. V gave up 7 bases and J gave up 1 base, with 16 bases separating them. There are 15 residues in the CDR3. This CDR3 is CASTSLGRENTEAFF. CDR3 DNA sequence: TGTGCCAGCACATCCCTAGGACGGGAGAACACTGAAGCTTTCTTT.

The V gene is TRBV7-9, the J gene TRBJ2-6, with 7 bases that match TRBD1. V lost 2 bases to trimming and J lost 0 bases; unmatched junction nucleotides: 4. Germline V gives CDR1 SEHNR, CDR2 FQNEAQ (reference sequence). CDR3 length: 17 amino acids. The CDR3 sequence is CASSLRDSLSGANVLTF. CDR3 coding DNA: TGTGCCAGCAGCTTAAGGGACAGCCTCTCTGGGGCCAACGTCCTGACTTTC.

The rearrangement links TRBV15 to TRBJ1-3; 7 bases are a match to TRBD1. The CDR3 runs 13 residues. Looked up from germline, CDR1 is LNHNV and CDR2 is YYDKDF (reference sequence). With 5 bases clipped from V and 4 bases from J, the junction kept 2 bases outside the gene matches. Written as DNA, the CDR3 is TGTGCCACCAGCGCGACAGGGGGAAACACCATATATTTT. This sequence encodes CATSATGGNTIYF.

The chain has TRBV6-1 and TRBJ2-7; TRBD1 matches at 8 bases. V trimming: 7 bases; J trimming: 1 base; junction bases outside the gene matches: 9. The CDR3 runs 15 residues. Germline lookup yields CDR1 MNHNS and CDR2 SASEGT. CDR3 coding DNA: TGTGCCAGCACTCCAGGGGGCTCCGGATCCTACGAGCAGTACTTC. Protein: CASTPGGSGSYEQYF.

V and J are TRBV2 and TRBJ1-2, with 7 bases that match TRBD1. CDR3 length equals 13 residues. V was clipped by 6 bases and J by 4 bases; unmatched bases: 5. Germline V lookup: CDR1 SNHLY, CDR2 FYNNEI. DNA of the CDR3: TGTGCCAGCAGCTCACAGGGGCTCTATGGCTACACCTTC. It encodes CASSSQGLYGYTF.